Following are 32 T cell receptor beta chains from one sample sequenced in a study of blood T cell repertoires in COVID-19 (dated by TCRdb to the early 2020s). Library preparation employed the immunoSEQ multiplex PCR assay. Drawn from immuneACCESS, this table holds only the in-frame rearrangements with V and J called that TCRdb kept. Clones are partly lost; checked studies trace under half to an unresolved V gene and leave the rest unexplained. In this sample the table shows 70,000 to 100,000 clones, 89% of which occur a single time. The top ten hold about 2.5% of the sample. The sample was peripheral blood. The receptors stem from a man aged 50-60 years with COVID-19, enrolled during active disease.

The chain links TRBV6-9 to TRBJ2-5; TRBD2 matches 10 bases. CDR3 length: 17 residues. Trimming cost V 5 bases and J 4 bases; bases outside gene matches: 13. Germline CDR1 MNHGY, CDR2 SVAAGI. The CDR3 DNA reads as TGTGCCAGCAGTCCTCTCCCCCCTAGCGGGGGTGCAGAGACCCAGTACTTC. This translates into CASSPLPPSGGAETQYF.

The chain combines TRBV30 with TRBJ2-2; TRBD1 or TRBD2 may be the D gene (5 bases each). The CDR3 is 11 residues long. Trimming took off 8 bases at V and 4 bases at J, with 8 bases between the two ends. In germline, CDR1 is GTSNPN, CDR2 SVGIG (reference sequence). CDR3 coding DNA: TGTGCCGGGACCCGCACCGGGGAGCTGTTTTTT. It encodes CAGTRTGELFF.

The chain recombines TRBV4-1 with TRBJ1-1; tentative D call: TRBD1 (6 bases). This CDR3 region has 14 residues. V lost 3 bases and J lost 6, with 14 bases in between. From germline, CDR1 is MGHRA and CDR2 YSYEKL. CDR3 nucleotide sequence: TGCGCCAGCAGCCATAACTCCGGGACACCTGAAGCTTTCTTT. Protein sequence: CASSHNSGTPEAFF.

This clone is a singleton in its sample. The chain uses TRBV10-3 and TRBJ1-1; no firm D call. The CDR3 runs 16 residues. The germline V and J ends were trimmed by 11 bases and 0 bases, with 22 bases remaining between them. The germline CDR1 and CDR2 sequences are ENHRY and SYGVKD. The CDR3 DNA is TGTGCCGTCGGGAAACGGGCAGGTGGTATGAACACTGAAGCTTTCTTT. Translating it yields CAVGKRAGGMNTEAFF.

The rearrangement links TRBV7-2 to TRBJ1-1, with 7 bases identical to TRBD1. In germline, CDR1 is SGHTA, CDR2 FQGNSA. The CDR3 covers 14 residues. With V trimmed by 4 bases and J by 7 bases, 9 bases remained unmatched. CDR3 loop: CASSSRRDSREAFF. The DNA for the CDR3 is TGTGCCAGCAGCTCTCGTCGGGACAGCCGTGAAGCTTTCTTT. The full variable domain, with the rest looked up from reference TRBV7-2 and TRBJ1-1, is GAGVSQSPSNKVTEKGKDVELRCDPISGHTALYWYRQSLGQGLEFLIYFQGNSAPDKSGLPSDRFSAERTGGSVSTLTIQRTQQEDSAVYLCASSSRRDSREAFFGQGTRLTVV.

The J gene is TRBJ2-5, the V gene TRBV7-3; D not resolved. Germline values: CDR1 SGHTA, CDR2 FQGTGA. The CDR3 runs 14 residues. Trimming stripped 5 bases from V and 4 bases from J, with 14 bases between. The CDR3 nucleotides are TGTGCCAGCAGCCCGACCGGGTCGATAGAGACCCAGTACTTC. Protein product: CASSPTGSIETQYF.

This clone was counted once. The chain carries TRBV10-3 and TRBJ1-2, with D maybe TRBD1 (6 bases). Trimming cost V 4 bases and J 3 bases, with 15 bases left between them. Germline V gene lookup returns CDR1 ENHRY and CDR2 SYGVKD. This CDR3 region has 15 residues. The chain's CDR3 is CAISAAGARDYGYTF. CDR3 sequence (DNA): TGTGCCATCAGTGCGGCGGGGGCGCGCGACTATGGCTACACCTTC.

CDR3 nucleotide sequence: TGTGCCAGTAAGGACTCACCCGGGGGAAGTGAGCAGTTCTTC. This codes for CASKDSPGGSEQFF. This chain uses TRBV19 with TRBJ2-1, with TRBD2 as a possible D gene (6 bases). The CDR3 totals 14 residues. Trimming pared 7 bases from V and 9 bases from J, leaving 19 bases between. Germline V gene sequence: CDR1 LNHDA, CDR2 SQIVND (reference sequence).

This chain links TRBV19 with TRBJ1-5; D ambiguous. The CDR3 is 15 residues long. The V and J ends lost 2 bases and 1 base respectively, with 9 bases between them. CDR1 is LNHDA, CDR2 SQIVND, per germline (reference sequence). The CDR3: CASSISRRSNQPQHF. The CDR3 bases are TGTGCCAGTAGTATATCTAGGAGGAGCAATCAGCCCCAGCATTTT.

The chain is built from TRBV5-1 and TRBJ2-5, with TRBD2 matching 8 bases. Germline CDR1 reads SGHRS; CDR2 reads YFSETQ. The CDR3 has 15 residues. The V segment lost 5 bases and the J segment 4 bases; nucleotides outside the gene matches: 10. The CDR3 DNA follows: TGCGCCAGCAGTTTAGGGACTAGTAGAGCAGAGACCCAGTACTTC. Its translation: CASSLGTSRAETQYF. Drawing the rest from reference TRBV5-1 and TRBJ2-5, the complete variable domain is KAGVTQTPRYLIKTRGQQVTLSCSPISGHRSVSWYQQTPGQGLQFLFEYFSETQRNKGNFPGRFSGRQFSNSRSEMNVSTLELGDSALYLCASSLGTSRAETQYFGPGTRLLVL.

The chain recombines TRBV12-3 or TRBV12-4 with TRBJ1-2; D possibly corresponds to TRBD1 (6 bases). Trimming took 6 bases from V and 2 from J, leaving 10 bases between them. The CDR3 covers 13 residues. In DNA form, the CDR3 reads TGTGCCAGCAGCTCTACAGGGAACTATGGCTACACCTTC. This codes for CASSSTGNYGYTF.

The chain is built from TRBV5-1 and TRBJ1-2; 7 bases are shared with TRBD1. The CDR3 runs to 15 residues. V lost 3 bases, J lost 3 bases, and 8 bases stayed unmatched. From germline, CDR1 is SGHRS and CDR2 YFSETQ. The CDR3 coding sequence is TGCGCCAGCAGCTCGAGACAGGGTCCAGACTATGGCTACACCTTC. The encoded protein is CASSSRQGPDYGYTF.

V and J are TRBV7-3 and TRBJ1-1; weak D call: TRBD1 (5 bases). The CDR3 runs 14 residues. CDR1 is SGHTA and CDR2 is FQGTGA in the germline V gene. V was clipped by 5 bases and J by 2 bases, with 12 bases between them. The CDR3 region is CASSPTGGNTEAFF. Written as DNA, the CDR3 is TGTGCCAGCAGCCCGACGGGGGGAAACACTGAAGCTTTCTTT.

The rearrangement links TRBV3-1 (or the pseudogene TRBV3-2) to TRBJ2-1, with D hard to call. Germline lookup yields CDR1 LGHDT and CDR2 YNNKEL (reference sequence). The CDR3 loop spans 16 amino acids. Trimming pared 1 base from V and 1 base from J, leaving 11 bases between. The CDR3: CASSQAYRYSYNEQFF. CDR3 nucleotides: TGTGCCAGCAGCCAAGCTTACAGATATTCCTACAATGAGCAGTTCTTC.

This clone was counted a few times. The chain recombines TRBV10-1 with TRBJ1-1; no clear D gene. From germline, CDR1 is WNHNN and CDR2 SYGVQD (reference sequence). The CDR3 is 11 residues long. Trimming took off 7 bases at V and 3 bases at J, with 6 bases between the two ends. CDR3 DNA sequence: TGCGCCAGCACTACCCACACTGAAGCTTTCTTT. Translated, it gives CASTTHTEAFF.

The chain links TRBV4-3 to TRBJ2-6, with 8 bases aligning to TRBD1. CDR1 is LGHNA and CDR2 is YSLEER in the germline V gene. After removal of 4 bases from V and 2 bases from J, the junction contained 7 bases not matched to a gene. The CDR3 contains 17 residues. CDR3 nucleotide sequence: TGCGCCAGCAGCCTTGGGACAGGAGTTGCTGGGGCCAACGTCCTGACTTTC. It codes for CASSLGTGVAGANVLTF.

The CDR3 region has the DNA TGTGCCAGCAGCCGAACAAAAACTAGCGCAGGCACAGATACGCAGTATTTT. Translation: CASSRTKTSAGTDTQYF. This chain connects TRBV11-3 to TRBJ2-3; the match to TRBD2 covers 7 bases. Germline V lookup: CDR1 SGHNT, CDR2 YENEEA. Germline trimming cut 5 bases from V and 1 base from J; bases unmatched to any gene: 12. The CDR3 has 17 amino acids.

The V gene is TRBV7-8, the J gene TRBJ2-5; TRBD2 might be the D (7 bases). V was pared by 3 bases and J by 1 base, with 12 bases between. Germline V lookup: CDR1 SGHVS, CDR2 FQNEAQ. This CDR3 has 15 residues. The CDR3 sequence is CASSLRGLIQETQYF. In nucleotides, the CDR3 is TGTGCCAGCAGCTTGCGGGGGCTCATCCAAGAGACCCAGTACTTC.

This clone was found once. This rearrangement joins TRBV3-1 (or the pseudogene TRBV3-2) to TRBJ2-5; D is unclear. V dropped 2 bases and J dropped 9 bases, with 7 bases sitting between them. CDR1 LGHDT and CDR2 YNNKEL come from the germline V gene (reference sequence). The CDR3 runs to 11 residues. DNA for the CDR3: TGTGCCAGCAGCCAAATGTTCTCCCAGTACTTC. Amino acid sequence: CASSQMFSQYF.

The genes are TRBV27 and TRBJ1-6, with TRBD1 as a possible D gene (5 bases). The V and J ends lost 5 bases and 6 bases respectively, with 11 bases between them. Germline V CDR1 and CDR2: MNHEY, SMNVEV (reference sequence). This CDR3 has 14 residues. The CDR3 sequence: CASSNRGGNSPLHF. The CDR3 DNA follows: TGTGCCAGCAGTAACCGCGGGGGTAATTCACCCCTCCACTTT.

The chain has TRBV6-5 and TRBJ1-3; 7 bases match TRBD1. The CDR3 covers 15 residues. Germline V lookup: CDR1 MNHEY, CDR2 SVGAGI. J lost 2 bases, V lost 0 bases, and 1 base had no gene match. In DNA form, the CDR3 reads TGTGCCAGCAGTTACTCGACAGGGACTGGAAACACCATATATTTT. Translation gives CASSYSTGTGNTIYF.

Regarding this clone: Other DNA sequences in this sample translate to the same CDR3. The rearrangement joins TRBV10-3 to TRBJ2-2; D may be TRBD1 (5 bases). Germline CDR1 ENHRY, CDR2 SYGVKD. V was pared by 4 bases and J by 1 base, with 7 bases between. The CDR3 is 14 amino acids. The CDR3 DNA follows: TGTGCCATCAGTGGGCAGGGGAACACCGGGGAGCTGTTTTTT. It translates to CAISGQGNTGELFF.

V is TRBV6-5 and J is TRBJ2-7, with 8 bases matching TRBD2. The CDR3 runs 14 residues. CDR1 MNHEY and CDR2 SVGAGI come from the germline V gene. V lost 6 bases and J lost 7; bases outside the gene matches: 11. This CDR3 is CASSRDTGGSEQYF. DNA for the CDR3: TGTGCCAGCAGCCGAGACACGGGGGGGAGTGAGCAGTACTTC.

The chain couples TRBV6-5 to TRBJ2-7, with D maybe TRBD1 (5 bases). The CDR3 extends over 13 amino acids. With 0 bases removed from V and 6 bases from J, the gap between germline ends came to 9 bases. The germline CDR1 and CDR2 sequences are MNHEY and SVGAGI. The CDR3 DNA reads as TGTGCCAGCAGTTACTCGACACAGGTCGAGCAGTACTTC. Its translation is CASSYSTQVEQYF.

The chain joins TRBV18 to TRBJ1-2; 7 nucleotides agree with TRBD1. The germline gives CDR1 KGHSH, CDR2 LQKENI. With 6 bases clipped from V and 8 bases from J, the junction kept 12 bases outside the gene matches. The CDR3 is 14 amino acids. The CDR3 DNA is TGTGCCAGCTCCCAGGAGGGACAGTCCAAGGGCTACACCTTC. It codes for CASSQEGQSKGYTF.

This clone was recorded once. The chain combines TRBV20-1 with TRBJ1-1; D is unclear. The germline CDR1 and CDR2 sequences are DFQATT and SNEGSKA (reference sequence). Between the trimmed V and J ends, which lost 3 bases and 8 bases, there was a span of 7 bases. This CDR3 has 10 residues. The CDR3 DNA follows: TGCAGTGCTAGGCGGGAAGAAGCTTTCTTT. Its translation: CSARREEAFF.

This rearrangement joins TRBV18 to TRBJ1-2, with D possibly TRBD1 on 6 matching bases. The CDR3 spans 14 residues. V was cut by 4 bases and J by 0 bases, with 9 bases left in between. Germline V gives CDR1 KGHSH, CDR2 LQKENI. In nucleotides, the CDR3 is TGTGCCAGCTCACGACAGGTCACTAACTATGGCTACACCTTC. Protein sequence: CASSRQVTNYGYTF.

The V and J genes are TRBV10-1 and TRBJ1-6, with D perhaps TRBD1 (5 bases). Germline-derived CDR1 and CDR2 are WNHNN and SYGVQD (reference sequence). Trimming left V 0 bases short and J 10 bases short, with 10 bases between. This CDR3 spans 14 amino acids. The CDR3 here is CASSESRVASPLHF. The CDR3 bases are TGCGCCAGCAGTGAGTCCAGGGTTGCATCACCCCTCCACTTT.

This clone was seen a single time. This chain uses TRBV5-8 with TRBJ1-2, with D maybe TRBD1 (5 bases). The V gene lost 4 bases and the J gene lost 7 bases, with 14 bases spanning the gap. The CDR3 totals 13 residues. CDR1 is SGHTS, CDR2 YDEGEE, per germline. The CDR3 region has the DNA TGTGCCAGCAGCCCACTAACAGGTGGTGGCTACACCTTC. It is translated as CASSPLTGGGYTF. The full variable domain, with the rest looked up from reference TRBV5-8 and TRBJ1-2, is EAGVTQSPTHLIKTRGQQATLRCSPISGHTSVYWYQQALGLGLQFLLWYDEGEERNRGNFPPRFSGRQFPNYSSELNVNALELEDSALYLCASSPLTGGGYTFGSGTRLTVV.

This clone was detected a few times. This chain links TRBV30 with TRBJ1-4; D remains ambiguous. The germline CDR1 and CDR2 sequences are GTSNPN and SVGIG (reference sequence). The CDR3 totals 13 residues. Trimming shortened V by 4 bases and J by 7 bases, and 13 bases separated the two germline ends. The CDR3 DNA sequence: TGTGCCTGGAACTCCGGGCGGGGTGAAAAACTGTTTTTT. It is translated as CAWNSGRGEKLFF.

The V and J genes are TRBV24-1 and TRBJ2-1; the D is unclear. Germline CDR1 KGHDR, CDR2 SFDVKD. The V and J ends lost 4 bases and 5 bases respectively, with 5 bases between them. The CDR3 loop spans 12 amino acids. The CDR3 loop reads CATSESNNEQFF. CDR3 nucleotides: TGTGCCACCAGTGAGAGCAACAATGAGCAGTTCTTC.

This sequence joins TRBV18 and TRBJ2-7; tentative D call: TRBD2 (7 bases). CDR3 length equals 14 residues. Trimming shortened V by 0 bases and J by 3 bases, and 9 bases separated the two germline ends. The V gene's germline CDR1 is KGHSH and CDR2 LQKENI. The DNA for the CDR3 is TGTGCCAGCTCACCACCCGGGGGGCTCTACGAGCAGTACTTC. Amino acid sequence: CASSPPGGLYEQYF.